This TCR beta chain was documented in a study of T-cell memory formation after mild COVID-19. Regarding the study as a whole: A balance of CD4 and CD8 characterized clones contracting day 15 to 85, whereas later expanders leaned CD4+. Prior to infection, memory already included some responding clones, suggesting cross-reactive memory joined.

The germline V and J ends were trimmed by 7 bases and 0 bases, with 7 bases remaining between them. The CDR3 is 13 residues long. CDR1 is SQVTM and CDR2 is ANQGSEA in the germline V gene. A note on this clonotype: What it recognizes is unknown.

5'RACE with constant-segment primers built TCRalpha and TCRbeta cDNA libraries with UMIs. In TCRdb, the 5' RACE reads were re-called with MiXCR into one record per CDR3 protein. The repertoire consists of about 600,000 distinct CDR3 sequences, with roughly 22% occurring once and the leading ten covering about 8.4%. The origin of this receptor is an adult woman who had mild COVID-19 (a few samples of this study predate the infection). Cell type and time point are not known. Input material: PBMCs or a T cell subset sorted from them (not recorded which). The rearrangement uses TRBV29-1 and TRBJ2-6, with a possible D match to TRBD2 (5 bases). CDR3 nucleotides: TGCAGCGCACGGGACTCTGGGGCCAACGTCCTGACTTTC. Translating gives CSARDSGANVLTF.